This TCR beta chain was recovered during a study of blood T cell repertoires in COVID-19. Study details: Whether acute or convalescent, the COVID-19 samples came from the United States, Italy and Spain.

In the authors' methods: Amplifying reference gene primers gave estimates of nucleated cell counts. Only in-frame clones appear in the TCRdb table, and some are missing; sequencing was by immunoSEQ multiplex PCR. V and J calls plus clone size are reproduced from that table; the DNA served to infer D and trimming. The top ten clones hold approximately 6.8% of a sample with 60,000 to 80,000 clones, approximately 88% of them seen once. Trimming took off 4 bases at V and 5 bases at J, with 15 bases between the two ends. This CDR3 contains 16 residues. CDR1 and CDR2 from the germline V gene are MNHNY and SVGAGI (reference sequence).

Input material: peripheral blood. The chain recombines TRBV6-6 with TRBJ1-6; D perhaps matches TRBD1 (6 bases). The sequence came from a woman between 70 and 85 years old with acute or convalescent COVID-19. The CDR3 is CASSSPPAGDNSPLHF. For the CDR3, the DNA is TGTGCCAGCAGTTCCCCCCCGGCAGGGGATAATTCACCCCTCCACTTT.